This T cell receptor (beta chain) is drawn from a study of T cells in Graves' hyperthyroidism and ophthalmopathy. Study-wide points: Most thyroid-expanded clonotypes above 0.001 were also found in blood. A model built on 13 V-J features separated ophthalmopathy from stable hyperthyroidism.

This clonotype was counted only a few times. The antigen is not known. RNA transcripts provided the source from which TCR beta CDR3 regions were amplified. HTBI primers were the set used in a first-round RT-PCR of the TCR CDR3. TCRdb re-derived calls from the multiplex PCR reads in MiXCR, one entry per CDR3 protein. The sample gives roughly 700,000 distinct CDR3 sequences, 15% to 20% of which show up once; roughly a sixth is in the top ten. CDR3 length equals 14 residues. Unmatched junction bases numbered 8, after V lost 10 bases and J lost 0 bases. Germline values: CDR1 ENHRY, CDR2 SYGVKD. V and J are TRBV10-3 and TRBJ1-1; 7 bases match TRBD1. This clonotype was sampled from a man between 50 and 59 years old with Graves' hyperthyroidism. The sequenced sample consisted of blood. DNA for the CDR3: TGTGCCACCGGACAGGTGATCGTGAACACTGAAGCTTTCTTT. Encoded protein: CATGQVIVNTEAFF.